The present T cell receptor beta chain was sequenced within a study of blood T cells in healthy people across ages. Then a second PCR, running about 6 to 12 cycles, was carried out with a sample-barcoded 5' primer and a J-beta primer mix. Each CDR3 protein is one row after TCRdb ran MiXCR on the 5' RACE reads. The sample lists approximately 960,000 distinct CDR3 sequences, approximately 32% seen once, with about a tenth in the top ten. This CDR3 comprises 15 residues. Deletions cut 4 bases from V and 6 bases from J, with 16 bases between. These records were also assigned to another study, of T cells of mothers and their children.

V is TRBV12-3 or TRBV12-4 and J is TRBJ1-5; weak D call: TRBD1 (6 bases). The sequenced sample consisted of blood. The TCR originated in a woman in her 40s in good health. CDR3 in amino acids: CASSWGGRAFQPQHF. The CDR3 DNA is TGTGCCAGCAGTTGGGGGGGGCGCGCCTTTCAGCCCCAGCATTTT.